The 24 T cell receptor beta chains given below trace back to one sample, sequenced in a study of cytomegalovirus exposure and HLA in healthy donors (dated by TCRdb to 2017 to 2019). Receptors were amplified or captured by the immunoSEQ multiplex PCR assay. For the multiplex PCR, a mixture combining 60 forward primers for TCR Vbeta segments and 13 reverse primers for TCR Jbeta segments was used. This is the immuneACCESS table as TCRdb keeps it, with only in-frame sequences that have V and J called. A part of the clones is gone; compared with another copy, unresolved V genes explain less than half, and the rest is unexplained. The sample records more than 250,000 clones, 85% to 90% of which are singletons. The ten largest clones add up to about 2% of the sample. Sequenced input: PBMCs. The receptors were gathered from a woman aged 18-29 years in good health and CMV-seronegative.

This clone was recorded a few times. The CDR3 loop is CASSPGTSGTYEQYF. DNA for the CDR3: TGTGCCAGCAGTCCCGGGACTAGCGGGACCTACGAGCAGTACTTC. The chain is built from TRBV27 and TRBJ2-7; TRBD2 aligns across 13 bases. In germline, CDR1 is MNHEY, CDR2 SMNVEV (reference sequence). V gave up 5 bases and J gave up 2 bases; unmatched junction bases: 3. This CDR3 spans 15 amino acids.

The J gene is TRBJ1-5, the V gene TRBV2, with 9 nucleotides matching TRBD1. This CDR3 spans 15 amino acids. The ends lost 7 bases at V and 1 base at J; junction bases unmatched: 5. CDR1 and CDR2 (germline): SNHLY, FYNNEI. The CDR3 here is CASNRGLASNQPQHF. The CDR3 DNA is TGTGCCAGCAACAGGGGGCTTGCAAGCAATCAGCCCCAGCATTTT.

The chain is built from TRBV9 and TRBJ2-2; a weak D match, TRBD2 (7 bases). The ends were cut back, 4 bases at V and 2 bases at J, with 15 bases in the middle. The CDR3 consists of 16 residues. Germline loops: CDR1 SGDLS, CDR2 YYNGEE. The CDR3 is CASSSNPGGNTGELFF. CDR3 nucleotides: TGTGCCAGCAGCTCGAACCCGGGGGGCAACACCGGGGAGCTGTTTTTT.

The rearrangement links TRBV5-1 to TRBJ1-2, with a weak D call TRBD1 (5 bases). Germline V lookup: CDR1 SGHRS, CDR2 YFSETQ. V was clipped by 1 base and J by 6 bases, with 16 bases between them. The CDR3 runs to 15 residues. In DNA form, the CDR3 reads TGCGCCAGCAGCTTGTCTCCCGGAGGGGCCAATGGCTACACCTTC. Translating it yields CASSLSPGGANGYTF.

The chain is built from TRBV27 and TRBJ2-1; maybe TRBD1 (7 bases). Trimming removed 1 base at V and 5 bases at J, with 21 bases between. Germline assignment: CDR1 MNHEY and CDR2 SMNVEV (reference sequence). This CDR3 spans 18 amino acids. The CDR3 here is CASSLFVPQGTLDNEQFF. The CDR3 DNA is TGTGCCAGCAGTTTATTTGTCCCACAGGGGACTTTAGACAATGAGCAGTTCTTC.

The chain couples TRBV13 to TRBJ2-2, with 8 nucleotides matching TRBD1. The CDR3 loop spans 17 amino acids. V gave up 0 bases and J gave up 5 bases; unmatched junction bases: 8. The germline gives CDR1 PRHDT, CDR2 FYEKMQ (reference sequence). The CDR3 bases are TGTGCCAGCAGCTTAGGCGCTCCAGGGGGCAGGACCGGGGAGCTGTTTTTT. It specifies CASSLGAPGGRTGELFF.

A remark on this clone: Other DNA sequences from this sample encode an identical CDR3 as well. The rearrangement links TRBV6-5 to TRBJ1-2; 7 nucleotides agree with TRBD1. J lost 4 bases, V lost 7 bases, and 3 bases had no gene match. The CDR3 spans 12 residues. CDR1 and CDR2 from the germline V gene are MNHEY and SVGAGI. The CDR3 bases are TGTGCCAGCACCCGACAGGGCTATGGCTACACCTTC. Protein: CASTRQGYGYTF.

The chain combines TRBV19 with TRBJ1-1; 11 nucleotides match TRBD1. Trimming took 3 bases from V and 5 from J; bases not matched to a gene: 5. CDR1 and CDR2 (germline): LNHDA, SQIVND (reference sequence). This CDR3 comprises 15 residues. Here the CDR3 reads CASSMGGTGGTEAFF. In DNA, the CDR3 is TGTGCCAGTAGTATGGGCGGGACAGGGGGAACTGAAGCTTTCTTT.

The J gene is TRBJ2-2, the V gene TRBV6-4; TRBD2 aligns across 8 bases. CDR1 is MRHNA and CDR2 is SNTAGT in the germline V gene. The CDR3 contains 15 residues. J lost 3 bases, V lost 5 bases, and 5 bases had no gene match. The CDR3 DNA sequence: TGTGCCAGCAGTCCCAGCGGGGGCCACACCGGGGAGCTGTTTTTT. Translation: CASSPSGGHTGELFF.

The chain employs TRBV19 and TRBJ2-7, with D perhaps TRBD1 (6 bases). CDR3 length equals 17 residues. Germline loops: CDR1 LNHDA, CDR2 SQIVND (reference sequence). Deletions cut 1 base from V and 0 bases from J, with 16 bases between. The CDR3 sequence is CASSIAIGGLYSYEQYF. CDR3 bases: TGTGCCAGTAGTATAGCCATTGGGGGCCTTTACTCCTACGAGCAGTACTTC. Looking up the rest from reference TRBV19 and TRBJ2-7 gives the full variable domain: DGGITQSPKYLFRKEGQNVTLSCEQNLNHDAMYWYRQDPGQGLRLIYYSQIVNDFQKGDIAEGYSVSREKKESFPLTVTSAQKNPTAFYLCASSIAIGGLYSYEQYFGPGTRLTVT.

The chain couples TRBV5-1 to TRBJ2-2, with 7 bases identical to TRBD1. The CDR3 consists of 15 residues. Per germline, CDR1 SGHRS and CDR2 YFSETQ. The trim removed 5 bases at V and 5 bases at J, leaving 9 bases unmatched. CDR3 DNA: TGCGCCAGCAGGTCCGGACAGGTGATAACCGGGGAGCTGTTTTTT. It encodes CASRSGQVITGELFF.

The chain recombines TRBV5-4 with TRBJ2-2; 7 bases are shared with TRBD2. The CDR3 sequence is 14 residues long. Germline CDR1 reads SGHNT; CDR2 reads YYREEE (reference sequence). Trimming at V came to 1 base and at J to 4 bases, leaving 1 base not matched to a gene. The DNA for the CDR3 is TGTGCCAGCAGCTTGCTAGCGGCCACCGGGGAGCTGTTTTTT. Its translation: CASSLLAATGELFF.

The chain combines TRBV27 with TRBJ2-7, with 9 bases that match TRBD1. Germline V gene lookup returns CDR1 MNHEY and CDR2 SMNVEV (reference sequence). With V trimmed by 4 bases and J by 0 bases, 4 bases remained unmatched. CDR3 length: 15 residues. CDR3 DNA: TGTGCCAGCAGTTGGGGGACAGGGAGCTCCTACGAGCAGTACTTC. Its translation: CASSWGTGSSYEQYF.

This rearrangement joins TRBV4-2 to TRBJ2-1; TRBD2 agrees at 11 bases. The V and J ends lost 2 bases and 9 bases, in that order; junction bases with no gene match: 12. The CDR3 is made up of 17 amino acids. Looked up from germline, CDR1 is LGHNA and CDR2 is YNFKEQ. The CDR3 bases are TGTGCCAGCAGCCAACCCCCCCTGGGACTAGCGGAAGGTGAGCAGTTCTTC. This sequence encodes CASSQPPLGLAEGEQFF.

This chain uses TRBV19 with TRBJ2-7, with 7 bases lining up with TRBD1. The junction had 8 bases not matched to a gene; V was cut back by 5 bases and J by 4 bases. Germline V gives CDR1 LNHDA, CDR2 SQIVND (reference sequence). The CDR3 is made up of 14 amino acids. CDR3 sequence (DNA): TGTGCCAGTAGTCCCGAGGGGGCTAGGTACGAGCAGTACTTC. Its protein product is CASSPEGARYEQYF.

This clone was recorded only once. The chain couples TRBV19 to TRBJ1-4; TRBD1 agrees at 7 bases. V lost 6 bases, J lost 3 bases, and 7 bases stayed unmatched. Per germline, CDR1 LNHDA and CDR2 SQIVND (reference sequence). The CDR3 loop spans 15 amino acids. The chain's CDR3 is CASRYRGISNEKLFF. The CDR3, as DNA: TGTGCCAGTAGGTACAGGGGAATCTCTAATGAAAAACTGTTTTTT.

The CDR3 reads CASSGYDEKLFF. In DNA form, the CDR3 reads TGTGCCAGCAGCGGGTACGATGAAAAACTGTTTTTT. The J gene is TRBJ1-4, the V gene TRBV2; D call uncertain. Trimming stripped 6 bases from V and 6 bases from J, with 8 bases between. There are 12 residues in the CDR3. In germline, CDR1 is SNHLY, CDR2 FYNNEI. Supplemented by reference TRBV2 and TRBJ1-4, the full variable domain reads EPEVTQTPSHQVTQMGQEVILRCVPISNHLYFYWYRQILGQKVEFLVSFYNNEISEKSEIFDDQFSVERPDGSNFTLKIRSTKLEDSAMYFCASSGYDEKLFFGSGTQLSVL.

This chain connects TRBV15 to TRBJ2-2; TRBD2 agrees at 7 bases. Germline trimming cut 6 bases from V and 0 bases from J; bases unmatched to any gene: 7. CDR3 length: 16 amino acids. From germline, CDR1 is LNHNV and CDR2 YYDKDF (reference sequence). The CDR3 bases are TGTGCCACCAGTCCGCGAAGCGGGGCGAACACCGGGGAGCTGTTTTTT. It yields the protein CATSPRSGANTGELFF.

The count of this clone is one. The J gene is TRBJ1-1, the V gene TRBV30, with a possible D match to TRBD1 (6 bases). Trimming shortened V by 0 bases and J by 3 bases, and 11 bases separated the two germline ends. Per germline, CDR1 GTSNPN and CDR2 SVGIG (reference sequence). The CDR3 is 14 amino acids. CDR3 DNA: TGTGCCTGGAGTGTAAACAGGGATGACACTGAAGCTTTCTTT. This codes for CAWSVNRDDTEAFF.

The chain carries TRBV19 and TRBJ1-1, with D possibly TRBD1 on 6 matching bases. Germline CDR1 reads LNHDA; CDR2 reads SQIVND (reference sequence). CDR3 length equals 13 residues. Trimming left V 5 bases short and J 1 base short, with 8 bases between. This chain's CDR3 is CASSVQGNTEAFF. Here the CDR3 DNA reads TGTGCCAGTAGTGTACAGGGGAACACTGAAGCTTTCTTT.

A word on this clone: The junction departs from germline at one end; a sequencing error may be responsible. J is TRBJ1-2 and V is TRBV7-9, with no clear D. Germline-derived CDR1 and CDR2 are SEHNR and FQNEAQ (reference sequence). This CDR3 is built from 13 residues. In DNA form, the CDR3 reads TGTTCCAGCAGCTTTTCAGGCGAGGGTGGCTACACCTTC. It encodes CSSSFSGEGGYTF.

The V call is TRBV27, the J call TRBJ1-2; possibly TRBD1 for D (6 bases). Trimming pared 2 bases from V and 6 bases from J, leaving 22 bases between. Germline V CDR1 and CDR2: MNHEY, SMNVEV (reference sequence). The CDR3 runs to 17 residues. This chain's CDR3 is CASSLEVGPRGTNGYTF. In DNA form, the CDR3 reads TGTGCCAGCAGTTTAGAGGTCGGGCCCAGGGGAACTAATGGCTACACCTTC.

The chain is built from TRBV6-4 and TRBJ1-2; D uncertain. Germline CDR1 MRHNA, CDR2 SNTAGT. The germline V and J ends were trimmed by 2 bases and 7 bases, with 17 bases remaining between them. The CDR3 has 15 residues. The CDR3 protein is CASSDPNGRTGGYTF. In DNA form, the CDR3 reads TGTGCCAGCAGTGACCCGAACGGGAGGACCGGTGGCTACACCTTC.

The V and J genes are TRBV30 and TRBJ1-1, with a weak D call TRBD1 (5 bases). The CDR3 runs 13 residues. The V and J ends lost 2 bases and 4 bases respectively, with 11 bases between them. Germline CDR1 is GTSNPN and CDR2 is SVGIG (reference sequence). The CDR3 DNA reads TGTGCCTGGAGTTCGTGGGGCGGCACTGAAGCTTTCTTT. Its translation: CAWSSWGGTEAFF.